Each of the 32 T cell receptor beta chains below was sequenced from the same sample in a study of T-cell reconstitution after alpha-beta-depleted transplantation in children. Unique molecular identifiers were incorporated into the prepared TCRbeta library. TCRdb processed the PCR reads anew with MiXCR; each CDR3 protein has one entry. The table shows 500,000 or so distinct CDR3 sequences, with approximately 30% occurring only once. The sequencing used PBMCs from the stem cell graft donor, collected from the stem cell graft. The source is a human donor who donated a stem cell graft to a child with aplastic anemia.

V usage is TRBV6-5 and J usage is TRBJ2-7, with 7 bases matching TRBD1. Unmatched junction bases numbered 5, after V lost 1 base and J lost 2 bases. From germline, CDR1 is MNHEY and CDR2 SVGAGI. The length of the CDR3 is 15 residues. CDR3 in DNA: TGTGCCAGCAGTTACTATTCTGGGACAGCCTACGAGCAGTACTTC. It encodes CASSYYSGTAYEQYF.

This chain joins TRBV12-3 or TRBV12-4 and TRBJ1-1, with D perhaps TRBD1 (6 bases). The CDR3 is 11 amino acids. The V end lost 5 bases, the J end lost 10 bases, and 11 bases lay between the germline ends. The CDR3 bases are TGTGCCAGCAGTATAGGGGGGGCAGCTTTCTTT. It yields the protein CASSIGGAAFF.

This clonotype was observed a few times. The gene calls are TRBV20-1 and TRBJ1-4, with D possibly being TRBD1 (5 bases). The CDR3 is 13 amino acids. Germline loops: CDR1 DFQATT, CDR2 SNEGSKA (reference sequence). Trimming took off 6 bases at V and 5 bases at J, with 13 bases between the two ends. CDR3 DNA sequence: TGCAGTGCGGGGGACCGATCGAATGAAAAACTGTTTTTT. As protein: CSAGDRSNEKLFF.

There are a few counts of this clonotype. This chain joins TRBV12-3 or TRBV12-4 and TRBJ2-1; D uncertain. V was trimmed by 7 bases and J by 5 bases, leaving 21 bases between them. This CDR3 is 16 amino acids long. The CDR3 spells CASNLQADPFNNEQFF. In DNA, the CDR3 is TGTGCCAGCAACCTACAAGCAGACCCATTCAACAATGAGCAGTTCTTC.

This clonotype was observed a few times. The V call is TRBV6-5, the J call TRBJ1-6; no firm D call. Germline V gives CDR1 MNHEY, CDR2 SVGAGI. The CDR3 is 16 residues long. With 3 bases removed from V and 6 bases from J, the gap between germline ends came to 15 bases. This chain's CDR3 is CASSYGVPDSNSPLHF. In nucleotides, the CDR3 is TGTGCCAGCAGTTATGGTGTACCGGACTCTAATTCACCCCTCCACTTT.

The chain recombines TRBV7-2 with TRBJ2-1; D is undetermined. V dropped 0 bases and J dropped 1 base, with 13 bases sitting between them. CDR3 length: 17 residues. CDR1 and CDR2 (germline): SGHTA, FQGNSA. CDR3 sequence reads: CASSLAFSGGSYNEQFF. The CDR3 nucleotides read TGTGCCAGCAGCTTAGCGTTCTCTGGCGGTTCCTACAATGAGCAGTTCTTC.

This clonotype turned up a few times. V and J are TRBV7-9 and TRBJ2-1; 10 bases map to TRBD1. Germline V gives CDR1 SEHNR, CDR2 FQNEAQ (reference sequence). The CDR3 consists of 15 residues. V lost 6 bases to trimming and J lost 5 bases; unmatched junction nucleotides: 7. CDR3 sequence: CASRPGTGVDNEQFF. CDR3 sequence (DNA): TGTGCCAGCAGGCCCGGGACAGGGGTCGACAATGAGCAGTTCTTC. Looking up the rest from reference TRBV7-9 and TRBJ2-1 gives the full variable domain: DTGVSQNPRHKITKRGQNVTFRCDPISEHNRLYWYRQTLGQGPEFLTYFQNEAQLEKSRLLSDRFSAERPKGSFSTLEIQRTEQGDSAMYLCASRPGTGVDNEQFFGPGTRLTVL.

Only one count was recorded for this clonotype. This rearrangement joins TRBV6-1 to TRBJ2-1; no clear D. CDR3 length: 13 residues. V gave up 10 bases and J gave up 0 bases, with 10 bases separating them. Per the germline V gene, CDR1 is MNHNS and CDR2 is SASEGT. The CDR3 DNA reads as TGTGCCAACGCTGCAGACTCCTACAATGAGCAGTTCTTC. Translation gives CANAADSYNEQFF.

This clonotype was counted a few times. The gene calls are TRBV11-2 and TRBJ2-6; 7 bases are a match to TRBD2. The CDR3 extends over 16 amino acids. The V segment lost 0 bases and the J segment 2 bases; nucleotides outside the gene matches: 1. Germline-derived CDR1 and CDR2 are SGHAT and FQNNGV. CDR3: CASSLDGGAGANVLTF. For the CDR3, the DNA is TGTGCCAGCAGCTTAGATGGGGGGGCTGGGGCCAACGTCCTGACTTTC.

Only a few counts were recorded for this clonotype. The CDR3 DNA reads TGTGCCAGCAGCTTAGAGCGGCGGCTCTCTGGAAACACCATATATTTT. This encodes CASSLERRLSGNTIYF. J is TRBJ1-3 and V is TRBV7-9; D remains unclear. Trimming shortened V by 1 base and J by 0 bases, and 10 bases separated the two germline ends. The CDR3 has 16 residues. Germline V lookup: CDR1 SEHNR, CDR2 FQNEAQ (reference sequence).

The chain carries TRBV20-1 and TRBJ2-1, with 10 positions matching TRBD2. Per the germline V gene, CDR1 is DFQATT and CDR2 is SNEGSKA (reference sequence). The CDR3 loop spans 17 amino acids. After removal of 1 base from V and 0 bases from J, the junction contained 6 bases not matched to a gene. CDR3 sequence: CSARGLAGPSSYNEQFF. DNA of the CDR3: TGCAGTGCTAGAGGACTAGCGGGCCCTAGCTCCTACAATGAGCAGTTCTTC.

V is TRBV20-1 and J is TRBJ2-1; D perhaps matches TRBD1 (5 bases). Trimming removed 2 bases from V and 6 bases from J, with 14 bases in between. Germline V CDR1 and CDR2: DFQATT, SNEGSKA (reference sequence). The CDR3 contains 14 residues. In DNA, the CDR3 is TGCAGTGCTAGATCCCCGTCCCAGGGCAATGAGCAGTTCTTC. It codes for CSARSPSQGNEQFF.

This clonotype appeared many times. The V gene is TRBV12-3 or TRBV12-4, the J gene TRBJ1-5; no definite D call. Trimming removed 1 base at V and 2 bases at J, with 9 bases between. The CDR3 is made up of 15 amino acids. The CDR3 nucleotides read TGTGCCAGCAGTTTAGGCAGTCATGGCAATCAGCCCCAGCATTTT. Its translation: CASSLGSHGNQPQHF.

This clonotype was seen only a few times. The V gene is TRBV12-3 or TRBV12-4, the J gene TRBJ1-1; D is unclear. This CDR3 region has 13 residues. V was trimmed by 6 bases and J by 7 bases, leaving 15 bases between them. The CDR3 protein is CASSFQISGEAFF. The CDR3 DNA sequence: TGTGCCAGCAGCTTCCAGATCAGCGGTGAAGCTTTCTTT.

V usage is TRBV4-2 and J usage is TRBJ2-5; 12 bases are shared with TRBD2. V lost 4 bases to trimming and J lost 3 bases; unmatched junction nucleotides: 3. This CDR3 comprises 15 residues. Per germline, CDR1 LGHNA and CDR2 YNFKEQ. The CDR3 DNA sequence: TGTGCCAGCAGCCGGCGACTAGCGGGGGAAGAGACCCAGTACTTC. The encoded protein is CASSRRLAGEETQYF.

In nucleotides, the CDR3 is TGTGCCAGCAGCGGAGCAGGGACGACTGAAGCTTTCTTT. It is translated as CASSGAGTTEAFF. V is TRBV13 and J is TRBJ1-1, with D tentatively TRBD1 (5 bases). The CDR3 has 13 amino acids. Germline CDR1 PRHDT, CDR2 FYEKMQ (reference sequence). Trimming took 5 bases from V and 5 from J, leaving 12 bases between them.

Note on this clonotype: A junction end diverges from the germline sequence, so it may reflect a read error. The gene calls are TRBV20-1 and TRBJ1-1, with D maybe TRBD1 (6 bases). This CDR3 comprises 13 residues. Germline V gene data show CDR1 as DFQATT and CDR2 as SNEGSKA (reference sequence). The CDR3 coding sequence is TGCAGTGCTAGGGGTAGGGGGGACACTGGAGCTTTCTTT. It yields the protein CSARGRGDTGAFF.

This clonotype appeared a few times. The chain joins TRBV5-1 to TRBJ2-7; TRBD1 aligns across 8 bases. Germline CDR1 reads SGHRS; CDR2 reads YFSETQ. The CDR3 covers 14 residues. V gave up 5 bases and J gave up 1 base; unmatched junction bases: 5. The CDR3 DNA follows: TGCGCCAGCAGTGGGACAGGAGTATCCTACGAGCAGTACTTC. Translating it yields CASSGTGVSYEQYF.

This clonotype was picked up a small number of times. The gene calls are TRBV27 and TRBJ2-3; 14 bases fit TRBD2. Germline trimming cut 3 bases from V and 4 bases from J; bases unmatched to any gene: 6. CDR3 length: 17 residues. Looked up from germline, CDR1 is MNHEY and CDR2 is SMNVEV (reference sequence). CDR3 nucleotides: TGTGCCAGCAGTTTGTGGGGACTAGCGGGAGTGGCAGATACGCAGTATTTT. It encodes CASSLWGLAGVADTQYF.

The chain uses TRBV4-1 and TRBJ2-3, with D possibly TRBD2 on 6 matching bases. The CDR3 is made up of 15 amino acids. CDR1 MGHRA and CDR2 YSYEKL come from the germline V gene. Trimming removed 2 bases from V and 6 bases from J, with 15 bases in between. CDR3 amino acids: CASSQYTGSSDTQYF. Written as DNA, the CDR3 is TGCGCCAGCAGCCAATATACCGGGAGTTCTGATACGCAGTATTTT.

CDR3 nucleotides: TGCGCCAGCAGCCAAGAACTAGCCGGCGCCGGGGAGCTGTTTTTT. Its translation is CASSQELAGAGELFF. V and J are TRBV4-3 and TRBJ2-2; D is perhaps TRBD2 (6 bases). CDR1 is LGHNA, CDR2 YSLEER, per germline. V gave up 0 bases and J gave up 6 bases, with 11 bases separating them. The CDR3 is made up of 15 amino acids.

J is TRBJ1-2 and V is TRBV25-1, with D possibly matching TRBD1 (5 bases). V lost 5 bases to trimming and J lost 4 bases, with 20 bases between them. The CDR3 spans 16 residues. In germline, CDR1 is MGHDK, CDR2 SYGVNS. The CDR3 bases are TGTGCCAGCAGTCCGCGGGACCATACCTTTATCTATGGCTACACCTTC. Protein: CASSPRDHTFIYGYTF.

This clonotype was counted at least ten times. CDR3 nucleotides: TGTGCCAGCAGCTTACGGGACAGCAGCTCCTATAATTCACCCCTCCACTTT. Amino acid sequence: CASSLRDSSSYNSPLHF. The J gene is TRBJ1-6, the V gene TRBV7-2; 7 nucleotides match TRBD1. There are 17 residues in the CDR3. J was trimmed by 0 bases and V by 2 bases; bases with no gene match: 4. From germline, CDR1 is SGHTA and CDR2 FQGNSA.

This clonotype was observed a handful of times. This chain connects TRBV6-4 to TRBJ2-1; 13 bases map to TRBD2. V dropped 2 bases and J dropped 0; count of bases not matched to a gene: 7. CDR3 length equals 19 residues. In germline, CDR1 is MRHNA, CDR2 SNTAGT. The CDR3 is CASSDRLAGGPSSYNEQFF. The CDR3 coding sequence is TGTGCCAGCAGTGACAGACTAGCGGGAGGCCCAAGCTCCTACAATGAGCAGTTCTTC.

In DNA form, the CDR3 reads TGCAGCGTTGACAGCCAGGCGGGAGGGCCCTCCTACAATGAGCAGTTCTTC. This translates into CSVDSQAGGPSYNEQFF. V and J are TRBV29-1 and TRBJ2-1, with TRBD2 identical over 9 bases. V trimming: 3 bases; J trimming: 0 bases; junction bases outside the gene matches: 9. In germline, CDR1 is SQVTM, CDR2 ANQGSEA. There are 17 residues in the CDR3.

A few counts support this clonotype. The chain joins TRBV27 to TRBJ1-2, with 8 bases identical to TRBD1. Germline V CDR1 and CDR2: MNHEY, SMNVEV (reference sequence). CDR3 length: 16 residues. Trimming removed 4 bases from V and 4 bases from J; junction bases left unmatched: 11. The CDR3 DNA reads TGTGCCAGCAGTTATTCCTCCTCAGGGGGCCTCTATGGCTACACCTTC. Translated, it gives CASSYSSSGGLYGYTF.

The table lists this clonotype with a count of one. The chain has TRBV7-9 and TRBJ2-3, with D uncertain. Germline values: CDR1 SEHNR, CDR2 FQNEAQ (reference sequence). Trimming removed 6 bases from V and 2 bases from J, with 15 bases in between. The CDR3 runs 15 residues. The CDR3 spells CASRLTAHHTDTQYF. The CDR3 region has the DNA TGTGCCAGCAGGCTCACAGCGCACCACACAGATACGCAGTATTTT.

V and J are TRBV28 and TRBJ2-6, with D perhaps matching TRBD2 (6 bases). V gave up 0 bases and J gave up 4 bases, with 13 bases separating them. The CDR3 runs to 17 residues. The germline V gene encodes CDR1 MDHEN and CDR2 SYDVKM. The CDR3 DNA reads TGTGCCAGCAGTTTATGGGGAGGAGGGGTCGGGGCCAACGTCCTGACTTTC. The encoded protein is CASSLWGGGVGANVLTF. Supplemented by reference TRBV28 and TRBJ2-6, the full variable domain reads DVKVTQSSRYLVKRTGEKVFLECVQDMDHENMFWYRQDPGLGLRLIYFSYDVKMKEKGDIPEGYSVSREKKERFSLILESASTNQTSMYLCASSLWGGGVGANVLTFGAGSRLTVL.

V and J are TRBV30 and TRBJ1-2; D not resolved. The germline V gene has CDR1 GTSNPN and CDR2 SVGIG (reference sequence). Trimming left V 0 bases short and J 4 bases short, with 6 bases between. This CDR3 has 12 amino acids. The CDR3 spells CAWSVTAYGYTF. CDR3 nucleotides: TGTGCCTGGAGTGTAACGGCCTATGGCTACACCTTC.

CDR3: CASRLLANYNEQFF. CDR3 in DNA: TGTGCCAGCAGGTTACTAGCAAATTACAATGAGCAGTTCTTC. J is TRBJ2-1 and V is TRBV27; a weak D match, TRBD2 (6 bases). The CDR3 spans 14 residues. Germline V gene sequence: CDR1 MNHEY, CDR2 SMNVEV (reference sequence). V lost 6 bases, J lost 4 bases, and 13 bases lay in between.

The V call is TRBV29-1, the J call TRBJ1-1, with D unclear. Germline lookup yields CDR1 SQVTM and CDR2 ANQGSEA. V lost 6 bases, J lost 3 bases, and 20 bases lay in between. The CDR3 runs to 15 residues. The CDR3 DNA follows: TGCAGCGTCAGGATTCGGGGTGGCGGCGACACTGAAGCTTTCTTT. This codes for CSVRIRGGGDTEAFF.

This clonotype was found a few times. The chain is built from TRBV27 and TRBJ2-1, with 11 bases identical to TRBD2. The V segment lost 4 bases and the J segment 10 bases; nucleotides outside the gene matches: 12. Germline values: CDR1 MNHEY, CDR2 SMNVEV (reference sequence). The CDR3 sequence is 16 residues long. For the CDR3, the DNA is TGTGCCAGCAGTTCCCTTGCGACTAGCGGGGTGGGAGAGCAGTTCTTC. This gives the protein CASSSLATSGVGEQFF.